These 29 T cell receptor beta chains share one sample of origin, sequenced in a study of T cells after yellow fever vaccination. TCRdb re-called the 5' RACE reads with MiXCR, one entry per CDR3 protein. The sample has about 340,000 distinct CDR3 sequences; under 15% are singletons. The sample here was CD4+ T cells sorted from PBMCs, taken 15 days after the yellow fever booster vaccination. These receptors were collected from a young man who received the YFV17D yellow fever vaccine.

This clonotype was observed at least ten times. The rearrangement uses TRBV10-3 and TRBJ2-2, with 9 bases fitting TRBD1. The V and J ends lost 8 bases and 6 bases, in that order; junction bases with no gene match: 10. Germline CDR1 ENHRY, CDR2 SYGVKD. The CDR3 is 15 amino acids. CDR3 DNA sequence: TGTGCCATCTTCGGAGGGACAGGGATCGCCGGGGAGCTGTTTTTT. This sequence encodes CAIFGGTGIAGELFF.

The J gene is TRBJ2-2, the V gene TRBV11-3; either TRBD1 or TRBD2 may supply D (6 bases each). The V end was cut by 4 bases, the J end by 5 bases, with 14 bases between. CDR3 length: 15 residues. CDR1 SGHNT and CDR2 YENEEA come from the germline V gene. The chain's CDR3 is CASSSPGAGTGELFF. CDR3 DNA sequence: TGTGCCAGCAGCTCTCCGGGGGCGGGTACCGGGGAGCTGTTTTTT.

V and J are TRBV5-1 and TRBJ2-5, with D possibly matching TRBD1 (7 bases). The CDR3 contains 15 residues. Germline V gives CDR1 SGHRS, CDR2 YFSETQ. V lost 1 base and J lost 5, with 15 bases in between. The CDR3 DNA sequence: TGCGCCAGCAGCTTGCAGGGGGGAAGTGAGGAGACCCAGTACTTC. Translating it yields CASSLQGGSEETQYF.

This clonotype was seen a few times. This chain joins TRBV12-5 and TRBJ2-2; TRBD1 might be the D (6 bases). The length of the CDR3 is 14 residues. Trimming removed 6 bases at V and 6 bases at J, with 14 bases between. Germline V gene lookup returns CDR1 LGHNT and CDR2 FRNRAP. For the CDR3, the DNA is TGTGCTAGTGGCACAGGGAACCCCGCCGGGGAGCTGTTTTTT. This gives the protein CASGTGNPAGELFF.

V usage is TRBV9 and J usage is TRBJ2-2; D is unclear. CDR3 size: 15 residues. V was cut by 0 bases and J by 2 bases, with 8 bases left in between. CDR1 SGDLS and CDR2 YYNGEE come from the germline V gene. This CDR3 is CASSVESGNTGELFF. In DNA form, the CDR3 reads TGTGCCAGCAGCGTAGAGTCTGGAAACACCGGGGAGCTGTTTTTT.

This clonotype has more than one count but fewer than ten. The DNA is left out, because the CDR3 cannot be placed on it with certainty; the CDR3 is given as TCRdb lists it. V and J are TRBV7-9 and TRBJ1-3; the table's D call of TRBD1 was not tested on the DNA. Including both end residues, the CDR3 is 13 amino acids long. The germline V gene has CDR1 SEHNR and CDR2 FQNEAQ (reference sequence). This chain's CDR3 is CASSFGAGNTIYF.

This clonotype came up a few times. The rearrangement uses TRBV5-1 and TRBJ2-2; D unclear. The V end was cut by 7 bases, the J end by 0 bases, with 10 bases between. Germline values: CDR1 SGHRS, CDR2 YFSETQ. The CDR3 sequence is 14 residues long. CDR3: CASQPTTNTGELFF. CDR3 sequence (DNA): TGCGCCAGCCAACCAACTACGAACACCGGGGAGCTGTTTTTT.

This clonotype has only a few counts. This chain links TRBV20-1 with TRBJ1-4; D is possibly TRBD1 (5 bases). The CDR3 sequence is 13 residues long. The V end was cut by 1 base, the J end by 8 bases, with 11 bases between. From germline, CDR1 is DFQATT and CDR2 SNEGSKA (reference sequence). The CDR3 bases are TGCAGTGCTAGAGCCAGGGCAAGAGAAAAACTGTTTTTT. It specifies CSARARAREKLFF.

The chain couples TRBV7-8 to TRBJ2-3; D possibly corresponds to TRBD1 (6 bases). CDR1 is SGHVS and CDR2 is FQNEAQ in the germline V gene. V was shortened by 1 base and J by 6 bases, with 11 bases between the two germline ends. This CDR3 comprises 14 residues. CDR3 sequence (DNA): TGTGCCAGCAGCTTAGGGACAGTGGCCGATACGCAGTATTTT. Translated, it gives CASSLGTVADTQYF.

This clonotype has a handful of counts. The chain is built from TRBV29-1 and TRBJ1-1; D gene uncertain. Trimming removed 7 bases from V and 2 bases from J, with 11 bases in between. The CDR3 totals 12 residues. Germline loops: CDR1 SQVTM, CDR2 ANQGSEA. As DNA, the CDR3 is TGCAGCGGCATGACGGGAAACACTGAAGCTTTCTTT. Translation gives CSGMTGNTEAFF.

This clonotype occurred a few times. The genes are TRBV3-1 and TRBJ1-4; a weak D match, TRBD1 (6 bases). The ends were cut back, 4 bases at V and 8 bases at J, with 14 bases in the middle. Germline V gene data show CDR1 as LGHDT and CDR2 as YNNKEL (reference sequence). The CDR3 extends over 14 amino acids. The CDR3, as DNA: TGTGCCAGCAGCCCAGGAGGGGGGGAGGAAAAACTGTTTTTT. The encoded protein is CASSPGGGEEKLFF.

This clonotype was seen a few times. V usage is TRBV7-2 and J usage is TRBJ2-6; TRBD1 is a possible D gene (5 bases). Germline loops: CDR1 SGHTA, CDR2 FQGNSA. With 2 bases removed from V and 4 bases from J, the gap between germline ends came to 12 bases. The CDR3 spans 16 residues. In nucleotides, the CDR3 is TGTGCCAGCAGCTTAAATGGGGCTGCAGGGGCCAACGTCCTGACTTTC. It is translated as CASSLNGAAGANVLTF.

This clonotype was detected only a few times. The rearrangement uses TRBV30 and TRBJ2-7; tentative D call: TRBD2 (7 bases). The germline CDR1 and CDR2 sequences are GTSNPN and SVGIG (reference sequence). This CDR3 contains 15 residues. V lost 1 base, J lost 5 bases, and 18 bases lay in between. CDR3 sequence (DNA): TGTGCCTGGAGTGCCGTTTTGTGGGGGGGCAACGAGCAGTACTTC. Residues: CAWSAVLWGGNEQYF.

The rearrangement uses TRBV29-1 and TRBJ1-1, with D unclear. V gave up 2 bases and J gave up 5 bases, with 9 bases separating them. Germline values: CDR1 SQVTM, CDR2 ANQGSEA. The CDR3 contains 12 residues. CDR3 coding DNA: TGCAGCGTTGAATCTAAGGTGACTGAAGCTTTCTTT. Translating gives CSVESKVTEAFF.

The chain couples TRBV10-3 to TRBJ2-3; 9 bases are a match to TRBD1. The CDR3 covers 17 residues. The V and J ends lost 6 bases and 2 bases, in that order; junction bases with no gene match: 12. Germline V CDR1 and CDR2: ENHRY, SYGVKD. CDR3 nucleotides: TGTGCCATCAGAAGACCCACAGGGGGCATCAACACAGATACGCAGTATTTT. It specifies CAIRRPTGGINTDTQYF.

This clonotype was picked up a small number of times. This sequence joins TRBV10-3 and TRBJ2-7; D may be TRBD1 (6 bases). Trimming took off 7 bases at V and 0 bases at J, with 16 bases between the two ends. Germline V gene data show CDR1 as ENHRY and CDR2 as SYGVKD. The CDR3 is made up of 15 amino acids. Here the CDR3 reads CAIIWASQGSYEQYV. DNA of the CDR3: TGTGCCATCATCTGGGCGTCACAGGGCTCCTACGAGCAGTACGTC.

This sequence joins TRBV20-1 and TRBJ2-7; 9 nucleotides line up with TRBD1. Losses at the gene ends were 5 bases for V and 10 bases for J; bases not matched to a gene: 15. Germline lookup yields CDR1 DFQATT and CDR2 SNEGSKA (reference sequence). This CDR3 spans 14 amino acids. The CDR3 nucleotides are TGCAGTGCTTACCCCGGGACAGGGATCTCCGTCCAGTACTTC. Protein: CSAYPGTGISVQYF.

This chain links TRBV6-2 or TRBV6-3 with TRBJ1-5; 8 nucleotides line up with TRBD1. Germline lookup yields CDR1 MNHEY and CDR2 SVGEGT. The CDR3 runs to 15 residues. V gave up 6 bases and J gave up 2 bases; unmatched junction bases: 6. In DNA, the CDR3 is TGTGCCAGCAGAGACCCGGGACAGGGCAATCAGCCCCAGCATTTT. Translated: CASRDPGQGNQPQHF.

This clonotype was seen a few times. This chain connects TRBV6-5 to TRBJ1-4; D not resolved. Germline CDR1 reads MNHEY; CDR2 reads SVGAGI. This CDR3 is 14 amino acids long. Trimming cost V 0 bases and J 4 bases, with 6 bases left between them. The DNA of the CDR3 is TGTGCCAGCAGTTACTCTCGCGGTAATGAAAAACTGTTTTTT. Translating it yields CASSYSRGNEKLFF.

As concerns this clonotype: An end of the junction does not agree with germline; a read error may underlie this. The chain uses TRBV7-6 and TRBJ2-2, with a tentative D call TRBD2 (5 bases). Germline loops: CDR1 SGHVS, CDR2 FNYEAQ. The length of the CDR3 is 17 residues. This CDR3 reads CASSLAPQGKYTGVLFF. In DNA, the CDR3 is TGTGCCAGCAGCTTAGCGCCACAAGGGAAATACACCGGGGTGCTGTTTTTT.

This clonotype turned up a few times. V usage is TRBV5-4 and J usage is TRBJ2-7, with TRBD2 matching 10 bases. CDR1 is SGHNT and CDR2 is YYREEE in the germline V gene (reference sequence). This CDR3 contains 15 residues. The junction had 10 bases not matched to a gene; V was cut back by 4 bases and J by 6 bases. In DNA form, the CDR3 reads TGTGCCAGCAGCCCGATACTAGCGGGGCTCGCCGAGCAGTACTTC. Its translation is CASSPILAGLAEQYF.

The V gene is TRBV18, the J gene TRBJ1-2; D gene uncertain. Between the trimmed V and J ends, which lost 1 base and 6 bases, there was a span of 9 bases. The CDR3 contains 13 residues. Germline CDR1 and CDR2: KGHSH and LQKENI. CDR3 in DNA: TGTGCCAGCTCACCACGGAGGGAGAATGGCTACACCTTC. Its translation is CASSPRRENGYTF.

The chain employs TRBV7-2 and TRBJ2-2; D unclear. V lost 0 bases to trimming and J lost 1 base, with 9 bases between them. Germline V CDR1 and CDR2: SGHTA, FQGNSA. The length of the CDR3 is 16 residues. CDR3 residues: CASSLATGLNTGELFF. The CDR3 nucleotides are TGTGCCAGCAGCTTAGCTACGGGTTTGAACACCGGGGAGCTGTTTTTT.

This clonotype was seen just once. This could be a read error, since a much larger clone is one nucleotide away. The V and J genes are TRBV7-9 and TRBJ2-1, with 8 bases fitting TRBD1. Gene TRBJ2-7 matches the end of the DNA better, so the J call may be wrong. Germline loops: CDR1 SEHNR, CDR2 FQNEAQ (reference sequence). CDR3 length: 18 residues. CDR3 coding DNA: TGTGCCAGCAGCTTACCCATAGACAGGGGAGCTTCCTACAATGAGCAGTACTTC. Its protein product is CASSLPIDRGASYNEQYF.

The gene calls are TRBV6-2 or TRBV6-3 and TRBJ1-1; D unclear. The CDR3 loop spans 13 amino acids. Germline CDR1 MNHEY, CDR2 SVGEGT. V was trimmed by 6 bases and J by 7 bases, leaving 15 bases between them. CDR3 protein: CASSQIFDGEAFF. The CDR3 DNA sequence: TGTGCCAGCAGCCAGATATTCGACGGTGAAGCTTTCTTT.

This clonotype was recorded a few times. The genes are TRBV18 and TRBJ2-5; 9 nucleotides line up with TRBD1. Germline CDR1 KGHSH, CDR2 LQKENI. The V gene end was trimmed by 3 bases and the J gene end by 1 base; junction bases not matched to a gene: 3. This CDR3 comprises 15 residues. The CDR3 protein is CASSPPTGGQETQYF. The CDR3 coding sequence is TGTGCCAGCTCACCTCCGACAGGGGGCCAAGAGACCCAGTACTTC. Complete variable domain (other parts from reference TRBV18 and TRBJ2-5): NAGVMQNPRHLVRRRGQEARLRCSPMKGHSHVYWYRQLPEEGLKFMVYLQKENIIDESGMPKERFSAEFPKEGPSILRIQQVVRGDSAAYFCASSPPTGGQETQYFGPGTRLLVL.

The gene calls are TRBV7-2 and TRBJ2-3; tentative D call: TRBD2 (6 bases). This CDR3 is 15 amino acids long. V lost 5 bases, J lost 2 bases, and 14 bases lay in between. Germline CDR1 SGHTA, CDR2 FQGNSA. CDR3 nucleotides: TGTGCCAGCAGCGCGACTAGGCGGGACACAGATACGCAGTATTTT. Residues: CASSATRRDTDTQYF.

In this sample, this clonotype turned up a few times. This chain joins TRBV9 and TRBJ2-3, with D perhaps assigned TRBD1 or TRBD2 (6 bases each). Trimming left V 2 bases short and J 2 bases short, with 21 bases between. The CDR3 has 18 residues. Germline CDR1 SGDLS, CDR2 YYNGEE. The CDR3 DNA follows: TGTGCCAGCAGCGTGAATCCGGGGGCCCCAACCTCCACAGATACGCAGTATTTT. Protein: CASSVNPGAPTSTDTQYF.

Only a few counts were recorded for this clonotype. The gene calls are TRBV6-4 and TRBJ1-2; possibly TRBD1 for D (6 bases). V was shortened by 6 bases and J by 8 bases, with 16 bases between the two germline ends. Germline V CDR1 and CDR2: MRHNA, SNTAGT. CDR3 length equals 13 residues. The CDR3 bases are TGTGCCAGCAGATCACAGGGTGTAGGAGGCTACACCTTC. Its translation is CASRSQGVGGYTF.